The next 24 T cell receptor beta chains were all read from a single sample in a study of T cell changes during pregnancy in multiple sclerosis. The repertoire was sequenced with immunoSEQ multiplex PCR; TCRdb's copy has only in-frame clones and lacks some. The repertoire holds roughly 38,000 clones, more than 85% seen once, with 0.5% to 0.65% in the top ten. Sequences were derived from CD4+ T cells from peripheral blood mononuclear cells, sampled in the third trimester of pregnancy. All receptors come from a female donor with multiple sclerosis, enrolled in a pregnancy study.

The chain uses TRBV5-1 and TRBJ2-7, with 10 bases identical to TRBD1. Germline V gene sequence: CDR1 SGHRS, CDR2 YFSETQ. Trimming at V came to 4 bases and at J to 6 bases, leaving 7 bases not matched to a gene. This CDR3 spans 14 amino acids. CDR3 sequence: CASSRDRGLGEQYF. CDR3 DNA: TGCGCCAGCAGCCGGGACAGGGGTTTAGGCGAGCAGTACTTC.

V gene TRBV11-2 combines with J gene TRBJ1-2; 7 bases are shared with TRBD1. J lost 6 bases, V lost 1 base, and 5 bases had no gene match. This CDR3 has 14 residues. Germline V lookup: CDR1 SGHAT, CDR2 FQNNGV. The CDR3 protein is CASSLGAGTDGYTF. The CDR3 DNA reads TGTGCCAGCAGCTTAGGTGCAGGGACAGATGGCTACACCTTC.

This chain uses TRBV5-1 with TRBJ2-7, with 7 bases matching TRBD2. The ends lost 3 bases at V and 2 bases at J; junction bases unmatched: 8. In germline, CDR1 is SGHRS, CDR2 YFSETQ. This CDR3 contains 15 residues. For the CDR3, the DNA is TGCGCCAGCAGCTCCCGCTCCGGGACTACCTACGAGCAGTACTTC. It yields the protein CASSSRSGTTYEQYF.

This clone appeared a few times. The chain employs TRBV18 and TRBJ2-7; possible D gene TRBD2, 5 bases. Germline V gene sequence: CDR1 KGHSH, CDR2 LQKENI. The CDR3 runs 15 residues. Trimming cost V 0 bases and J 2 bases, with 11 bases left between them. CDR3 bases: TGTGCCAGCTCACCACCAGGGAGAGGAGCCTACGAGCAGTACTTC. This codes for CASSPPGRGAYEQYF.

V is TRBV7-6 and J is TRBJ2-1, with 8 positions matching TRBD1. From germline, CDR1 is SGHVS and CDR2 FNYEAQ. This CDR3 is 15 amino acids long. Germline trimming cut 5 bases from V and 4 bases from J; bases unmatched to any gene: 7. The CDR3 DNA reads TGTGCCAGCAGCCAAGGGACAGGAGTATACAATGAGCAGTTCTTC. Its translation: CASSQGTGVYNEQFF.

The rearrangement joins TRBV29-1 to TRBJ2-2, with 14 bases matching TRBD2. The germline V gene has CDR1 SQVTM and CDR2 ANQGSEA. The CDR3 contains 13 residues. V trimming: 7 bases; J trimming: 10 bases; junction bases outside the gene matches: 5. CDR3 region: CSGGTSGSAELFF. The CDR3 nucleotides are TGCAGCGGGGGGACTAGCGGGAGCGCGGAGCTGTTTTTT.

This rearrangement joins TRBV7-3 to TRBJ1-1, with TRBD1 matching 7 bases. CDR3 size: 13 residues. The trim removed 6 bases at V and 5 bases at J, leaving 6 bases unmatched. CDR1 is SGHTA, CDR2 FQGTGA, per germline. The CDR3 sequence is CASSYLGQTEAFF. CDR3 nucleotides: TGTGCCAGCAGTTACCTGGGACAGACTGAAGCTTTCTTT.

The V call is TRBV7-2, the J call TRBJ2-7; D not certain. Germline V gene lookup returns CDR1 SGHTA and CDR2 FQGNSA. Trimming took 1 base from V and 1 from J, leaving 11 bases between them. The CDR3 consists of 15 residues. The CDR3 DNA is TGTGCCAGCAGCTTAGTGGCAGAATTTTCCTACGAGCAGTACTTC. It specifies CASSLVAEFSYEQYF.

The V gene is TRBV7-8, the J gene TRBJ2-1, with D hard to call. Germline V gene sequence: CDR1 SGHVS, CDR2 FQNEAQ. This CDR3 spans 13 amino acids. V dropped 5 bases and J dropped 10 bases, with 15 bases sitting between them. Here the CDR3 DNA reads TGTGCCAGCAGCCCCCCCCGTCTCGTGGAGCAGTTCTTC. Translating gives CASSPPRLVEQFF.

This clone occurred once. V usage is TRBV27 and J usage is TRBJ2-6, with a tentative D call TRBD1 (6 bases). CDR1 is MNHEY and CDR2 is SMNVEV in the germline V gene (reference sequence). Trimming removed 4 bases at V and 12 bases at J, with 13 bases between. The CDR3 loop spans 13 amino acids. The CDR3: CASSWTVPGVLTF. In DNA form, the CDR3 reads TGTGCCAGCAGTTGGACAGTGCCCGGCGTCCTGACTTTC. Using reference TRBV27 and TRBJ2-6 for the parts outside the CDR3, the full variable domain is EAQVTQNPRYLITVTGKKLTVTCSQNMNHEYMSWYRQDPGLGLRQIYYSMNVEVTDKGDVPEGYKVSRKEKRNFPLILESPSPNQTSLYFCASSWTVPGVLTFGAGSRLTVL.

V usage is TRBV7-9 and J usage is TRBJ2-5; D not resolved. The CDR3 spans 12 residues. The germline gives CDR1 SEHNR, CDR2 FQNEAQ (reference sequence). V was trimmed by 1 base and J by 4 bases, leaving 4 bases between them. This CDR3 reads CASSLGRETQYF. The CDR3 coding sequence is TGTGCCAGCAGCTTAGGTAGAGAGACCCAGTACTTC.

The chain uses TRBV5-5 and TRBJ1-3; D not resolved. The CDR3 has 13 residues. Germline V gene lookup returns CDR1 SGHKS and CDR2 YYEKEE (reference sequence). Trimming took 4 bases from V and 4 from J, leaving 9 bases between them. The CDR3 DNA follows: TGTGCCAGCAGCCCGTCGGGGGGAAACACCATATATTTT. The encoded protein is CASSPSGGNTIYF.

The V and J genes are TRBV18 and TRBJ2-5; weak D call: TRBD1 (5 bases). Looked up from germline, CDR1 is KGHSH and CDR2 is LQKENI. The CDR3 is 14 residues long. V was shortened by 1 base and J by 1 base, with 7 bases between the two germline ends. The CDR3 DNA is TGTGCCAGCTCACCACGGACAACCCAAGAGACCCAGTACTTC. Translation gives CASSPRTTQETQYF.

The chain couples TRBV27 to TRBJ2-2, with 8 bases aligning to TRBD1. The trim removed 5 bases at V and 6 bases at J, leaving 8 bases unmatched. CDR3 size: 15 residues. From germline, CDR1 is MNHEY and CDR2 SMNVEV (reference sequence). The CDR3 loop reads CASSLRQGWAGELFF. In DNA form, the CDR3 reads TGTGCCAGCAGTCTTCGACAGGGGTGGGCCGGGGAGCTGTTTTTT.

V and J are TRBV4-2 and TRBJ1-6, with 9 bases identical to TRBD1. Germline V gene sequence: CDR1 LGHNA, CDR2 YNFKEQ. V was pared by 4 bases and J by 10 bases, with 14 bases of the junction left unmatched. The CDR3 spans 17 residues. CDR3 nucleotide sequence: TGTGCCAGCAGCCCGCTGAAAAGACAGGGGGAAAAATCACCCCTCCACTTT. This translates into CASSPLKRQGEKSPLHF.

This chain joins TRBV11-2 and TRBJ2-3, with TRBD1 matching over 7 bases. The germline V gene encodes CDR1 SGHAT and CDR2 FQNNGV. With V trimmed by 5 bases and J by 1 base, 15 bases remained unmatched. The CDR3 totals 18 residues. The CDR3 nucleotides read TGTGCCAGCAGCAACAGGGGTTGGTGGACATCTGGCACAGATACGCAGTATTTT. Translating gives CASSNRGWWTSGTDTQYF. The whole variable domain, remainder taken from reference TRBV11-2 and TRBJ2-3, is EAGVAQSPRYKIIEKRQSVAFWCNPISGHATLYWYQQILGQGPKLLIQFQNNGVVDDSQLPKDRFSAERLKGVDSTLKIQPAKLEDSAVYLCASSNRGWWTSGTDTQYFGPGTRLTVL.

J is TRBJ2-1 and V is TRBV4-2; the D gene is possibly TRBD2 (6 bases). CDR1 and CDR2 (germline): LGHNA, YNFKEQ. This CDR3 spans 17 amino acids. V was pared by 5 bases and J by 4 bases, with 21 bases between. In nucleotides, the CDR3 is TGTGCCAGCAGCTTTGGCCCTCAGCGGGTCCTTTACAATGAGCAGTTCTTC. Encoded protein: CASSFGPQRVLYNEQFF.

The rearrangement joins TRBV7-8 to TRBJ2-1; 8 bases are a match to TRBD2. CDR1 is SGHVS and CDR2 is FQNEAQ in the germline V gene. This CDR3 spans 15 amino acids. J lost 5 bases, V lost 1 base, and 4 bases had no gene match. CDR3 coding DNA: TGTGCCAGCAGCTTAGTGGGACTAGGGGACAATGAGCAGTTCTTC. This gives the protein CASSLVGLGDNEQFF.

V usage is TRBV7-2 and J usage is TRBJ2-7, with D possibly matching TRBD2 (7 bases). V was clipped by 6 bases and J by 4 bases, with 22 bases between them. CDR3 length: 16 residues. In germline, CDR1 is SGHTA, CDR2 FQGNSA. Written as DNA, the CDR3 is TGTGCCAGCAGGTACCATTCGGGGGGCCTACAGTACGAGCAGTACTTC. Residues: CASRYHSGGLQYEQYF.

The V and J genes are TRBV27 and TRBJ2-7; D might be TRBD2 (5 bases). This CDR3 is 16 amino acids long. Trimming took off 0 bases at V and 0 bases at J, with 12 bases between the two ends. Germline V gene sequence: CDR1 MNHEY, CDR2 SMNVEV (reference sequence). For the CDR3, the DNA is TGTGCCAGCAGTTTATCGATTTTAGACTACTCCTACGAGCAGTACTTC. Translating it yields CASSLSILDYSYEQYF.

This clone was seen a few times. The rearrangement uses TRBV10-3 and TRBJ1-6; TRBD1 matches at 12 bases. V shed 4 bases and J 9 bases; nucleotides not matched to a gene: 4. Germline CDR1 is ENHRY and CDR2 is SYGVKD. This CDR3 has 15 residues. CDR3 nucleotide sequence: TGTGCCATCAGTGCCACGGGACAGGGGGCTTCACCCCTCCACTTT. This encodes CAISATGQGASPLHF.

This rearrangement joins TRBV5-4 to TRBJ2-1, with 8 bases fitting TRBD2. CDR3 length: 15 amino acids. The trim removed 0 bases at V and 7 bases at J, leaving 6 bases unmatched. Germline-derived CDR1 and CDR2 are SGHNT and YYREEE (reference sequence). The CDR3 here is CASSLASREVNEQFF. The DNA for the CDR3 is TGTGCCAGCAGCTTGGCCTCGCGGGAGGTGAATGAGCAGTTCTTC.

The J gene is TRBJ2-1, the V gene TRBV7-9; 8 bases match TRBD1. Germline values: CDR1 SEHNR, CDR2 FQNEAQ (reference sequence). The CDR3 consists of 14 residues. J gave up 3 bases and V 10 bases, and 8 bases lay outside the gene matches. CDR3 amino acids: CATGGQVFYNEQFF. DNA for the CDR3: TGTGCCACCGGGGGACAGGTATTCTACAATGAGCAGTTCTTC. The full variable domain, rest sourced from reference TRBV7-9 and TRBJ2-1, is DTGVSQNPRHKITKRGQNVTFRCDPISEHNRLYWYRQTLGQGPEFLTYFQNEAQLEKSRLLSDRFSAERPKGSFSTLEIQRTEQGDSAMYLCATGGQVFYNEQFFGPGTRLTVL.

In its sample, this clone was seen once. The J gene is TRBJ1-4, the V gene TRBV4-3, with a possible D match to TRBD1 (6 bases). V was trimmed by 1 base and J by 8 bases, leaving 17 bases between them. This CDR3 comprises 16 residues. Germline loops: CDR1 LGHNA, CDR2 YSLEER. The CDR3 nucleotides read TGCGCCAGCAGCCAAGCGGCACAGGGCGGGCCGGAAAAACTGTTTTTT. Translation: CASSQAAQGGPEKLFF.